Described below is a single T cell receptor beta chain sequence and its context. Only in-frame clones appear in the TCRdb table, and some are missing; sequencing was by immunoSEQ multiplex PCR. The data hold 45,000 to 60,000 clones, with 70% to 80% observed a single time. Time point noted: baseline, week 1 (first vaccination visit). Treatment in this sample: pre-vaccination baseline after standard-of-care therapy. With V trimmed by 2 bases and J by 6 bases, 1 base remained unmatched. This CDR3 region has 12 residues. The germline gives CDR1 SGHRS, CDR2 YFSETQ. The data originate from a study of a mutant IDH1 vaccine in newly diagnosed glioma. Study as a whole: The treated group averaged around 40 years old and was 62.5% male, 37.5% female. Patients' prior therapy spanned radiotherapy, temozolomide, or both; most underwent both.

This chain connects TRBV5-1 to TRBJ1-1; 7 nucleotides line up with TRBD1. The sample here was PBMCs, taken from a glioma patient treated with radiotherapy, temozolomide or both. The sequence derives from a woman between 35 and 50 years old with glioma. The CDR3 coding sequence is TGCGCCAGCAGCTTAACAGGGGCTGAAGCTTTCTTT. It yields the protein CASSLTGAEAFF.